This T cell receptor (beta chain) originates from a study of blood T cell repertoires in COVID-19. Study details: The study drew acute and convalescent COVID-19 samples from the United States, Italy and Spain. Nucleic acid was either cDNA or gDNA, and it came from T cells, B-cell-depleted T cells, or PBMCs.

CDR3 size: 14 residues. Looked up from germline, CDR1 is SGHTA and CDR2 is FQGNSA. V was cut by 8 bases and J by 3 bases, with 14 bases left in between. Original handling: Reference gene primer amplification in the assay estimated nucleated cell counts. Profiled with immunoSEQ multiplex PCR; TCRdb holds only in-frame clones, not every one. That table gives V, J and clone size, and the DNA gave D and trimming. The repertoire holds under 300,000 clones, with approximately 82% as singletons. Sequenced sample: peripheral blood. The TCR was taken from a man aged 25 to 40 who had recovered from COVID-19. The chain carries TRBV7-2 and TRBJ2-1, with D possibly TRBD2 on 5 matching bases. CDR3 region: CASLLGFFYNEQFF. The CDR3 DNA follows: TGTGCCAGCTTACTAGGGTTTTTCTACAATGAGCAGTTCTTC.